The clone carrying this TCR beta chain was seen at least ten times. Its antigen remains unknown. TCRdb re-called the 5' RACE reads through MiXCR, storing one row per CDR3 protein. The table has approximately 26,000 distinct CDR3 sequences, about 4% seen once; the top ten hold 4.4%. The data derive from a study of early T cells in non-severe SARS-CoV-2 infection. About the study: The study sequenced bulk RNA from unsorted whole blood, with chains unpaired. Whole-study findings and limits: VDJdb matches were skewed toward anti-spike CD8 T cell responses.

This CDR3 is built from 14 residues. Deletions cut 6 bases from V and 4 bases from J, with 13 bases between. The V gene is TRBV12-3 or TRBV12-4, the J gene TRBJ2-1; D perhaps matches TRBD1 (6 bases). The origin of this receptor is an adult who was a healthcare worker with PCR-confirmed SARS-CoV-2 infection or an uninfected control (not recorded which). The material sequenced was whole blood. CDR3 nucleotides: TGTGCCAGCAGACCGGACAGTCCTTACAATGAGCAGTTCTTC. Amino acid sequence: CASRPDSPYNEQFF.